Listed here is a single T cell receptor (beta chain). Antigen specificity is unknown. These data belong to a study of shared clonotypes between healthy human individuals. CDR3 length equals 16 residues. V lost 1 base to trimming and J lost 1 base, with 13 bases between them. CDR1 is SGHDN and CDR2 is FVKESK in the germline V gene. This table comes from immunoSEQ multiplex PCR, and its TCRdb copy is limited to in-frame clones, with some not included. The sample lists more than 2 million clones; approximately 92% were seen once. CD45RO-negative, CCR7-positively selected cells formed the naive CD8 fraction, excluding terminally differentiated effector memory CD45RA+ cells. Regarding the study as a whole: Naive subsets typically showed greater estimated richness than memory subsets.

The receptor comes from a man aged 18-30 years in good health. Some clones in this sample may be carry-over from other donors' samples. Sequenced: naive CD8+ T cells from PBMCs. This chain links TRBV14 with TRBJ1-1, with a weak D call TRBD1 (6 bases). The CDR3 region has the DNA TGTGCCAGCAGCCAAGGGGGGCGGGGATGGAACACTGAAGCTTTCTTT. It specifies CASSQGGRGWNTEAFF.